Sequencing of this T cell receptor beta chain was carried out in a study of technical replicates of blood from a few donors. The table came from immunoSEQ multiplex PCR; TCRdb's copy has only in-frame clones and leaves some out. The repertoire holds 65,000 to 95,000 clones, with approximately 94% as singletons. The germline V gene encodes CDR1 SGDLS and CDR2 YYNGEE. Losses at the gene ends were 0 bases for V and 6 bases for J; bases not matched to a gene: 6. CDR3 length equals 15 residues. The rearrangement uses TRBV9 and TRBJ2-4; 7 bases fit TRBD2. The clonotype was recovered from a human donor in good health. Sequencing input: T cells isolated from PBMCs. CDR3 bases: TGTGCCAGCAGCGTAGGGACTAGTTTCCTAAACATTCAGTACTTC. Translation: CASSVGTSFLNIQYF.